This T cell receptor (beta chain) was captured in a study of blood T cell repertoires in COVID-19. Generated by immunoSEQ multiplex PCR, the TCRdb table keeps only in-frame clones and is missing some. Of roughly 290,000 clones in the sample, around 85% were seen once. The material sequenced was peripheral blood. The origin of this receptor is a human donor with COVID-19, enrolled during active disease. The donor label of this sample is uncertain.

The CDR3 sequence: CASSHRGRETQYF. The DNA for the CDR3 is TGTGCCAGCAGCCACCGGGGGAGAGAGACCCAGTACTTC. The J gene is TRBJ2-5, the V gene TRBV27, with D possibly TRBD2 on 6 matching bases. The germline V gene encodes CDR1 MNHEY and CDR2 SMNVEV (reference sequence). CDR3 size: 13 residues. The V gene lost 6 bases and the J gene lost 4 bases, with 12 bases spanning the gap.